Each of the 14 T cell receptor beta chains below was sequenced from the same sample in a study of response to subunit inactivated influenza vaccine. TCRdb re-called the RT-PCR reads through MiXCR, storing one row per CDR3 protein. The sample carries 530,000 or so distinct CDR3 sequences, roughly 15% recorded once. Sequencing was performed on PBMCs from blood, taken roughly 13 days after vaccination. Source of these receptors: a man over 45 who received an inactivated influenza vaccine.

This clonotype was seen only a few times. CDR3 in amino acids: CASSSTGGPNTEAFF. CDR3 nucleotide sequence: TGCGCCAGCAGCTCGACAGGGGGCCCGAACACTGAAGCTTTCTTT. The chain carries TRBV5-1 and TRBJ1-1, with TRBD1 matching 10 bases. The trim removed 3 bases at V and 1 base at J, leaving 3 bases unmatched. The CDR3 runs to 15 residues. Per germline, CDR1 SGHRS and CDR2 YFSETQ.

This chain's CDR3 is CASSQLGQEGAFF. DNA of the CDR3: TGTGCCAGCAGCCAATTAGGACAAGAAGGAGCTTTCTTT. This chain joins TRBV3-1 and TRBJ1-1; D might be TRBD1 (5 bases). Between the trimmed V and J ends, which lost 2 bases and 10 bases, there was a span of 14 bases. The germline gives CDR1 LGHDT, CDR2 YNNKEL (reference sequence). The CDR3 length is 13 residues.

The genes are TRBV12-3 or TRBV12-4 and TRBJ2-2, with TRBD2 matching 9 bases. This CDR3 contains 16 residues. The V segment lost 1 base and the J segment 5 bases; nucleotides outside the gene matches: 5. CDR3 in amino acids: CASSLVSGSRTGELFF. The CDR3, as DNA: TGTGCCAGCAGTTTAGTTAGCGGGAGTAGGACCGGGGAGCTGTTTTTT.

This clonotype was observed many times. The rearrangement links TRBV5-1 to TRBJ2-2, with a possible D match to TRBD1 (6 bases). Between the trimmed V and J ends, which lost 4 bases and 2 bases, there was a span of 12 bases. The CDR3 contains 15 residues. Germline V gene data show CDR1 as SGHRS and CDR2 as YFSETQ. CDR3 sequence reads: CASSPRTVNTGELFF. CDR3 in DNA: TGCGCCAGCAGCCCCCGGACAGTAAACACCGGGGAGCTGTTTTTT.

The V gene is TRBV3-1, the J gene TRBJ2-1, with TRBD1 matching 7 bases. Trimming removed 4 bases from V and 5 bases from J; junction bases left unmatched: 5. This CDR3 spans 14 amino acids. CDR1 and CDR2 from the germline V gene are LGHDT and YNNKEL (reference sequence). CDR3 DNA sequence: TGTGCCAGCAGCCCTTGGGACAGAGACAATGAGCAGTTCTTC. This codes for CASSPWDRDNEQFF.

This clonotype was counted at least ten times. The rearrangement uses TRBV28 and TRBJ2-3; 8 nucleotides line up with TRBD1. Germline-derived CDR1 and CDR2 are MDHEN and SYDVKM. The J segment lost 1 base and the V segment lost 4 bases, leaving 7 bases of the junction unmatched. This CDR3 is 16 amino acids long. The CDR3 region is CASSSPGGGGTDTQYF. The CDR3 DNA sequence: TGTGCCAGCAGTTCTCCAGGGGGCGGGGGCACAGATACGCAGTATTTT.

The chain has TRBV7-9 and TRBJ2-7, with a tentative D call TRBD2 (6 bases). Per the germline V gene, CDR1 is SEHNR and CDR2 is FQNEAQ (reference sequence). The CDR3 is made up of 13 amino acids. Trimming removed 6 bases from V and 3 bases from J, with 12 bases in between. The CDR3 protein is CASSRWDFYEQYF. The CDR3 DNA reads TGTGCCAGCAGTAGATGGGACTTCTACGAGCAGTACTTC.

Here the CDR3 DNA reads TGTGCCAGCAGTTACCCCCGGGGAGGCGAGTACCAAGAGACCCAGTACTTC. Translating gives CASSYPRGGEYQETQYF. The rearrangement joins TRBV6-5 to TRBJ2-5; D may be TRBD2 (6 bases). This CDR3 contains 17 residues. From germline, CDR1 is MNHEY and CDR2 SVGAGI. Trimming cost V 2 bases and J 0 bases, with 16 bases left between them.

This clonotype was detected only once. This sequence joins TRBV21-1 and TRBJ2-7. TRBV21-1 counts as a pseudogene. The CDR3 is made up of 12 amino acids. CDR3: CASKKESYEQYF. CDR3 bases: TGTGCCAGCAAAAAGGAATCCTACGAGCAGTACTTC.

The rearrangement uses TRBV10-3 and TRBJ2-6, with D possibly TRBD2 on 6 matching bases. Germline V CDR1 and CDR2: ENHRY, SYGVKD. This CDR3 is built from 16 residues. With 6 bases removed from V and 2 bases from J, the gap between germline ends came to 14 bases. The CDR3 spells CAISNTSSAGANVLTF. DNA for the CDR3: TGTGCCATCAGCAACACCTCTAGCGCTGGGGCCAACGTCCTGACTTTC.

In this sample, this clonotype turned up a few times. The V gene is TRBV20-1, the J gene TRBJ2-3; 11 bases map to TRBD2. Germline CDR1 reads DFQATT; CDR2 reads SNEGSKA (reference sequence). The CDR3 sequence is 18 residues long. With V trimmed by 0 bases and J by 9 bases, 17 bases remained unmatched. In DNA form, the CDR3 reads TGCAGTGCTAGAGATATCACTAGCGGGGGCTCCGTTTGGAAGACGCAGTATTTT. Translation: CSARDITSGGSVWKTQYF.

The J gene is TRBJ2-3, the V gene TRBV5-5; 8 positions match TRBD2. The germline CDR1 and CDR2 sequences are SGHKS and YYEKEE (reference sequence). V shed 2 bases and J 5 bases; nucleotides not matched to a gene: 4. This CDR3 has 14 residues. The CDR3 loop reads CASSLAGVKDTQYF. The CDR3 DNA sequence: TGTGCCAGCAGCTTAGCGGGAGTAAAAGATACGCAGTATTTT.

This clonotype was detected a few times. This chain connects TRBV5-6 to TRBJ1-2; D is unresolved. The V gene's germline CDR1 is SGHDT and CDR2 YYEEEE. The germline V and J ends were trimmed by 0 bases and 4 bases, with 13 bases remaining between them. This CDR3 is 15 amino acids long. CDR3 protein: CASSLVDGGPYGYTF. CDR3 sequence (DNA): TGTGCCAGCAGCTTGGTTGATGGCGGCCCCTATGGCTACACCTTC.

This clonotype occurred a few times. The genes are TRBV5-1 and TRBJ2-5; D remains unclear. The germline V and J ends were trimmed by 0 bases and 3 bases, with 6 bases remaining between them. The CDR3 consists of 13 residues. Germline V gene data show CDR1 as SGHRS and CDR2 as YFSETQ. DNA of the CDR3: TGCGCCAGCAGCTTGGGATGGGAAGAGACCCAGTACTTC. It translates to CASSLGWEETQYF.